This T cell receptor (beta chain) was sequenced for a study of graft-versus-host responses after intestinal transplantation. Study context: Recipients had multivisceral, liver-intestinal, or isolated intestinal transplants. All of the recipients had induction that used anti-thymocyte globulin, then tacrolimus and steroids for two to three years. Notes on the study in general: Circulating GvH clones peaking coincided with falling HvG clones soon after transplant. There were GvH clones found in recipient marrow, and some of them appeared first in ileum or blood.

The CDR3 extends over 14 amino acids. Germline CDR1 reads LGHNA; CDR2 reads YNFKEQ. V dropped 0 bases and J dropped 1 base, with 7 bases sitting between them. This clone was seen once. What it binds is unknown. Libraries were prepared by immunoSEQ multiplex PCR; TCRdb keeps only in-frame clonotypes and omits some of them. Among 80,000 to 90,000 clones, roughly nine tenths were seen once, and the ten largest hold over 0.1%. The chain recombines TRBV4-2 with TRBJ2-7; maybe TRBD2 (6 bases). This specimen consisted of unstimulated CD4+ T cells sorted from spleen or lymph node cells, obtained before intestinal transplant. This sequence was found in a human donor who received an intestinal transplant. The CDR3 DNA is TGTGCCAGCAGCCAAGACGGGGGTTCCTACGAGCAGTACTTC. This codes for CASSQDGGSYEQYF.